Listed below are T cell receptor beta chains from one sample, sequenced in a study of T-cell reconstitution after alpha-beta-depleted transplantation in children. TCRdb processed the PCR reads anew with MiXCR; each CDR3 protein has one entry. The data contain a few hundred thousand distinct CDR3 sequences, over 20% of them singletons. Specimen: PBMCs, collected before TCRalphabeta/CD19-depleted stem cell transplant. These receptors were collected from a boy under three years old with Wiskott-Aldrich syndrome, due to receive a stem cell transplant. The CDR3 runs from the conserved cysteine through the conserved F or W. The D gene is left open where the match is weak. A row's size may be missing; if present it is once, few, many or a size class.

>11|.|few|TRBV6-5|TRBJ2-1
TGTGCCAGCAGCAGGCACAATGAGCAGTTCTTC
CASSRHNEQFF
>15|TRBD1|.|TRBV7-9|TRBJ2-5
TGTGCCAGCAGCTTAGGGGGACAGTTTCAAGAGACCCAGTACTTC
CASSLGGQFQETQYF
>13|.|few|TRBV6-6|TRBJ2-1
TGTGCCAGCAGTTATAAGGGTCTCAATGAGCAGTTCTTC
CASSYKGLNEQFF
>16|.|.|TRBV18|TRBJ2-4
TGTGCCAGCTCACCAGGGGTCTACCCCTCCAAAAACATTCAGTACTTC
CASSPGVYPSKNIQYF
>15|TRBD2|few|TRBV7-9|TRBJ2-1
TGTGCCAGCACCCCAGCCGGCGGGAGGGACAATGAGCAGTTCTTC
CASTPAGGRDNEQFF
>16|.|.|TRBV6-5|TRBJ1-1
TGTGCCAGCAGTCCTCGAGCGATCAAAATGAACACTGAAGCTTTCTTT
CASSPRAIKMNTEAFF
>13|.|.|TRBV20-1|TRBJ2-1
TGCAGTGTGGGCCAGCTCCACTACAATGAGCAGTTCTTC
CSVGQLHYNEQFF
>12|.|.|TRBV9|TRBJ2-2
TGTGCCAGCAAGCCGGGCACCGGGGACCTGTTTTTT
CASKPGTGDLFF
>13|TRBD1|.|TRBV6-1|TRBJ2-2
TGTGCCAGCATCGACAGGGGAACCGGGGAGCTGTTTTTT
CASIDRGTGELFF
>14|.|.|TRBV9|TRBJ2-7
TGTGCCAGCAGCGTAGGACAGGACTCCTACGAGCAGTACTTC
CASSVGQDSYEQYF
>16|.|.|TRBV20-1|TRBJ2-7
TGCAGTGCTAGACGATTAGCGGTTCAAAGCTCCTACGAGCAGTACTTC
CSARRLAVQSSYEQYF
>14|.|few|TRBV5-1|TRBJ2-7
TGCGCCAGCAGCTTGGAACAGGGAACCTACGAGCAGTACTTC
CASSLEQGTYEQYF
>13|TRBD2|few|TRBV27|TRBJ2-1
TGTGCCAGCTCCGGACTAGCGGGGACCGAGCAGTTCTTC
CASSGLAGTEQFF
>16|.|.|TRBV12-3/TRBV12-4|TRBJ2-7
TGTGCCAGCAGTCCCCTGCTGAGGGAGAGGGGCTACGAGCAGTACTTC
CASSPLLRERGYEQYF
>15|.|few|TRBV18|TRBJ2-7
TGTGCCAGCTCACCCTTTCAGCGTCGGGCATACGAGCAGTACTTC
CASSPFQRRAYEQYF
>14|.|few|TRBV12-3/TRBV12-4|TRBJ2-6
TGTGCCGGTAGTGGGGGAGCTGGGGCCAACGTCCTGACTTTC
CAGSGGAGANVLTF
>14|.|few|TRBV7-9|TRBJ2-3
TGTGCCAGCAGCTTAGATGCATTGGCGGATACGCAGTATTTT
CASSLDALADTQYF
>17|TRBD1|few|TRBV20-1|TRBJ2-4
TGCAGTGCTAGAGCAACTGGACAGGGGTTAGCCAAAAACATTCAGTACTTC
CSARATGQGLAKNIQYF
>12|.|.|TRBV14|TRBJ2-7
TGTGCCAGCAGCCAAGAGGGTCTCGAGCAGTACTTC
CASSQEGLEQYF
>13|.|few|TRBV24-1|TRBJ1-2
TGTGCCACCAGTGATTCTGACGGCTATGGCTACACCTTC
CATSDSDGYGYTF
>21|TRBD2|few|TRBV4-1|TRBJ2-6
TGCGCCAGCAGCCAAGAGACCGGACTAGCGGGAGGGGTCTCTGGGGCCAACGTCCTGACTTTC
CASSQETGLAGGVSGANVLTF
>17|TRBD2|few|TRBV6-5|TRBJ2-1
TGTGCCAGCAGTTACGGTCCAGCGGGAGTATCCAGCAATGAGCAGTTCTTC
CASSYGPAGVSSNEQFF
>14|.|.|TRBV24-1|TRBJ1-2
TGTGCCACCAGTGATTTGGCAGGACCGGGTGGCTACACCTTC
CATSDLAGPGGYTF
>16|.|.|TRBV5-1|TRBJ2-7
TGCGCCAGCAGCCCGAAACCCGACGGGCTGGCATACGAGCAGTACTTC
CASSPKPDGLAYEQYF
>15|TRBD2|few|TRBV19|TRBJ2-5
TGTGCCAGTAGTATCGCGGGGGGACCCCAAGAGACCCAGTACTTC
CASSIAGGPQETQYF
>14|.|few|TRBV4-1|TRBJ2-5
TGCGCCAGCAGCCAAGGATTAGTAGGCGAGACCCAGTACTTC
CASSQGLVGETQYF
>11|.|few|TRBV12-3/TRBV12-4|TRBJ2-3
TGTGCCAGCAGTTCCGCCGGGATTCCCAATTTT
CASSSAGIPNF
>15|.|few|TRBV5-1|TRBJ2-1
TGCGCCAGCAGCTTCGAGGGCAGGGACTACAATGAGCAGTTCTTC
CASSFEGRDYNEQFF
>16|.|.|TRBV6-1|TRBJ1-2
TGTGCCAGCAGTGAATGGCGGGGCCTTGCGAACTATGGCTACACCTTC
CASSEWRGLANYGYTF
>12|.|.|TRBV29-1|TRBJ1-2
TGCAGCGTGGATTGGCAGGCGGAGGGCTACACCTTC
CSVDWQAEGYTF
>14|.|once|TRBV5-1|TRBJ2-7
TGCGCCAGCAGCTTGGCCGGGACGGCGGAAGAGCAGTACTTC
CASSLAGTAEEQYF
>14|.|few|TRBV10-3|TRBJ1-5
TGTGCCATCAGTGCGGAGCAGGCGTGGCAGCCCCAGCATTTT
CAISAEQAWQPQHF
>15|TRBD2|few|TRBV7-2|TRBJ2-1
TGTGCCAGCAGCTGGACTAGCGGGAAATACAATGAGCAGTTCTTC
CASSWTSGKYNEQFF
>15|.|.|TRBV12-3/TRBV12-4|TRBJ1-4
TGTGCCAGCACTCTCGACAGTGGCCGTCGGGAAAAACTGTTTTTT
CASTLDSGRREKLFF
>13|.|.|TRBV27|TRBJ2-7
TGTGCCAGTAAGCCTGGGGGGTATCGCGAGCAGTACTTC
CASKPGGYREQYF
>14|.|few|TRBV5-6|TRBJ2-2
TGTGCCAGCAGCCGACGGACGAACACCGGGGAGCTGTTTTTT
CASSRRTNTGELFF
>16|TRBD2|few|TRBV12-3/TRBV12-4|TRBJ2-1
TGTGCCAGCAGCCCGGAACCGGGACTAGCGGGGAATGAGCAGTTCTTC
CASSPEPGLAGNEQFF
>13|.|few|TRBV18|TRBJ2-7
TGTGCCAGCTCACCACGGGGGGACTACGAGCAGTACTTC
CASSPRGDYEQYF
>15|.|few|TRBV30|TRBJ2-2
TGTGCCTGGAACCGGGGCGCAATGAGAGCCGGGGAGCTGTTTTTT
CAWNRGAMRAGELFF
>13|.|few|TRBV5-1|TRBJ1-1
TGCGCCAGCAGCTTGGGGACGCTCGTAGAAGCTTTCTTT
CASSLGTLVEAFF
>15|.|.|TRBV12-3/TRBV12-4|TRBJ1-1
TGTGCCAGCAGTCCACAACAGGGATCGAGCACTGAAGCTTTCTTT
CASSPQQGSSTEAFF
>13|TRBD1|few|TRBV12-3/TRBV12-4|TRBJ2-1
TGTGCCAGCACGGGACAGGGGGCCAGTGAGCAGTTCTTC
CASTGQGASEQFF
>14|.|.|TRBV5-6|TRBJ1-1
TGTGCCAGCAGCTTGGTAGGGGCCGGGACTGAAGCTTTCTTT
CASSLVGAGTEAFF
>14|.|.|TRBV20-1|TRBJ1-5
TGCAGTGCTAGTCAGGGAAAGATAAGTCAGCCCCAGCATTTT
CSASQGKISQPQHF
>15|.|.|TRBV25-1|TRBJ2-1
TGTGCCAGCAGTGAATCTGGGGGGCCCTACAATGAGCAGTTCTTC
CASSESGGPYNEQFF
>14|.|.|TRBV5-5|TRBJ2-1
TGTGCCAGCAGCCACGGACAGTTTTTGGATGAGCAGTTCTTC
CASSHGQFLDEQFF
>14|TRBD1|.|TRBV15|TRBJ2-5
TGTGCCACCAGCAAGGGGGCTGACCAAGAGACCCAGTACTTC
CATSKGADQETQYF
>15|.|few|TRBV28|TRBJ2-3
TGTGCCAGCCTCCGACAGGCAACATACACAGATACGCAGTATTTT
CASLRQATYTDTQYF
>14|.|.|TRBV20-1|TRBJ2-5
TGCAGTCAGTGGGGCCGGGGCGCACAAGAGACCCAGTACTTC
CSQWGRGAQETQYF